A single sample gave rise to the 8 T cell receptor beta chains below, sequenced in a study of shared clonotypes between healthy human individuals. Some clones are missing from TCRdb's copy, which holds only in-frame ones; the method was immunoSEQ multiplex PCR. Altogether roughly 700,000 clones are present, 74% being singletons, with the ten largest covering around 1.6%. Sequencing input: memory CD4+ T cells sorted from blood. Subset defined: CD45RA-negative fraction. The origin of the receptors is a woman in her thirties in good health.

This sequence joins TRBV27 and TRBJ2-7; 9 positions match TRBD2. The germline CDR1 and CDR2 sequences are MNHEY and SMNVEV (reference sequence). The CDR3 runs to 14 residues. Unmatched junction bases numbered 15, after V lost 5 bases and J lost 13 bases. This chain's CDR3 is CASSRGSGGSGRYF. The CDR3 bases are TGTGCCAGCAGTCGGGGTAGCGGGGGATCCGGGCGATACTTC.

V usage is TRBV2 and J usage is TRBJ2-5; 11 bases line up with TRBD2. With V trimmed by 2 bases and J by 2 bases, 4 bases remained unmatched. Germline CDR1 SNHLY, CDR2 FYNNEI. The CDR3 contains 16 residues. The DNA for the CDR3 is TGTGCCAGCAGTGAAAGGGGACTAGCGGTACAAGAGACCCAGTACTTC. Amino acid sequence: CASSERGLAVQETQYF.

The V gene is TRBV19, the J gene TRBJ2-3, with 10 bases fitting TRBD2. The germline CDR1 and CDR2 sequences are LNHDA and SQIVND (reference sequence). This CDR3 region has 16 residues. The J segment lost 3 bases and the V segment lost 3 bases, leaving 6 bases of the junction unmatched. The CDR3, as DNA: TGTGCCAGTAGTATCGGACTAGCGGATCTAACAGATACGCAGTATTTT. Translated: CASSIGLADLTDTQYF.

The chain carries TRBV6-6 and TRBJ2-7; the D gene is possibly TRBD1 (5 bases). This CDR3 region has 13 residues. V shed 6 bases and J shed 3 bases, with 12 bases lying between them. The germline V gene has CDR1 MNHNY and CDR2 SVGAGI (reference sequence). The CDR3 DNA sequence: TGTGCCAGCAGGCACAGGACCCTCTACGAGCAGTACTTC. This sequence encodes CASRHRTLYEQYF.

The CDR3 reads CAPAWVETQYF. The CDR3 coding sequence is TGTGCCCCCGCTTGGGTCGAGACCCAGTACTTC. The V call is TRBV28, the J call TRBJ2-5; D gene unclear. The germline V and J ends were trimmed by 11 bases and 5 bases, with 12 bases remaining between them. CDR1 and CDR2 (germline): MDHEN, SYDVKM. The CDR3 is 11 residues long.

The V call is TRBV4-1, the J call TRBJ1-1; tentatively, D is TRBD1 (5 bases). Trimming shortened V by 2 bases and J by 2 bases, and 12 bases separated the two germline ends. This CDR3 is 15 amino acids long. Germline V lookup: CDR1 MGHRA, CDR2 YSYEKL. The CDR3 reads CASSQSRGGNTEAFF. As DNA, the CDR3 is TGCGCCAGCAGCCAATCGAGGGGCGGAAACACTGAAGCTTTCTTT.

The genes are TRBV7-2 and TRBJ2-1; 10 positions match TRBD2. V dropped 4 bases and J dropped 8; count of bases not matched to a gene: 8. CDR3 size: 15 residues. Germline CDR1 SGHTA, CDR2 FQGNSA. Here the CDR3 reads CASSYASGSLYEQFF. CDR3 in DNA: TGTGCCAGCAGCTACGCTAGCGGGAGTTTATATGAGCAGTTCTTC.

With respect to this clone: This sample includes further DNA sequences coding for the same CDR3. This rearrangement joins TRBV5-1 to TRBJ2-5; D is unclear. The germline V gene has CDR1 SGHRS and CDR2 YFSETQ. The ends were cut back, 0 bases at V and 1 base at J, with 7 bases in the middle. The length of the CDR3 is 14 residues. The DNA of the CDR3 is TGCGCCAGCAGCTTGGCCGGCAGCCAAGAGACCCAGTACTTC. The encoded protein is CASSLAGSQETQYF. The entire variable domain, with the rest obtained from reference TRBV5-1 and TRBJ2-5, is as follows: KAGVTQTPRYLIKTRGQQVTLSCSPISGHRSVSWYQQTPGQGLQFLFEYFSETQRNKGNFPGRFSGRQFSNSRSEMNVSTLELGDSALYLCASSLAGSQETQYFGPGTRLLVL.